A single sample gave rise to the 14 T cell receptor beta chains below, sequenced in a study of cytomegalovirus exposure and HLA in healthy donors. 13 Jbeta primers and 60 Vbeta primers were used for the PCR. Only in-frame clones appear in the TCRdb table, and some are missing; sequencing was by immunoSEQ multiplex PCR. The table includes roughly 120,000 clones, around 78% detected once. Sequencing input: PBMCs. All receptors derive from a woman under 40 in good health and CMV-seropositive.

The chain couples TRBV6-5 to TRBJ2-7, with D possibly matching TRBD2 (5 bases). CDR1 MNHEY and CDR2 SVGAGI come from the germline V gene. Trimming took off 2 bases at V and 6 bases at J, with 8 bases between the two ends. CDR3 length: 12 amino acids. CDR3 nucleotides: TGTGCCAGCAGTTACGGAGGAGGCGAGCAGTACTTC. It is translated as CASSYGGGEQYF.

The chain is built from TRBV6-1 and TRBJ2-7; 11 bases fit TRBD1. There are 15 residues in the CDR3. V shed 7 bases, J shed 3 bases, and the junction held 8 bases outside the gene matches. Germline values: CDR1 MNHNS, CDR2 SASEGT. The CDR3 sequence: CASTSRGTGGYEQYF. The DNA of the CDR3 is TGTGCCAGCACCTCCCGTGGGACAGGGGGCTACGAGCAGTACTTC.

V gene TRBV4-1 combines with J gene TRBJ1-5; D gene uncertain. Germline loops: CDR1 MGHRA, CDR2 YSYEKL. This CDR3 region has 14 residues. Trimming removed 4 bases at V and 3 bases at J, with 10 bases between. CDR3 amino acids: CASSPVLVNQPQHF. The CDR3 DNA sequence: TGCGCCAGCAGCCCAGTTTTGGTCAATCAGCCCCAGCATTTT.

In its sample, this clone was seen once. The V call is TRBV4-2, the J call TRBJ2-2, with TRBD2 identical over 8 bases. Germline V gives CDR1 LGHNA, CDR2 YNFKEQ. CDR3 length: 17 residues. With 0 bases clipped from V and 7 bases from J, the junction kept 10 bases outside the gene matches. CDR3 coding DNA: TGTGCCAGCAGCCAAGATCGACGGCGGGGGGAAGTCGGGGAGCTGTTTTTT. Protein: CASSQDRRRGEVGELFF.

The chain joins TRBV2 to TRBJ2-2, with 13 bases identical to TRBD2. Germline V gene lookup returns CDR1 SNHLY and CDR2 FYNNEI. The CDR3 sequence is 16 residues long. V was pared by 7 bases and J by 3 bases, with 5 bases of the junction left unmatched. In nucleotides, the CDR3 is TGTGCCAGCACACTAGCGGGGGGGCGTTACACCGGGGAGCTGTTTTTT. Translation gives CASTLAGGRYTGELFF.

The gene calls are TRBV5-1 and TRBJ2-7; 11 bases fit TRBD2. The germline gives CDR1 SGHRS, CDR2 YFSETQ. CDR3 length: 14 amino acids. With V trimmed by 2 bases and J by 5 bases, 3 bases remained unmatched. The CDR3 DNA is TGCGCCAGCAGCTTTAGCGGGGGGGGACACGAGCAGTACTTC. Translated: CASSFSGGGHEQYF.

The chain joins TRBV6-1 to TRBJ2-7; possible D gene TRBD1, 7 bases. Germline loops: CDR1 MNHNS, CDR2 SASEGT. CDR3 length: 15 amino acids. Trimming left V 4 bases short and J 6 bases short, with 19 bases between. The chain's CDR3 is CASSGAGTQGVEQYF. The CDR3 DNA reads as TGTGCCAGCAGTGGAGCCGGGACTCAGGGGGTCGAGCAGTACTTC.

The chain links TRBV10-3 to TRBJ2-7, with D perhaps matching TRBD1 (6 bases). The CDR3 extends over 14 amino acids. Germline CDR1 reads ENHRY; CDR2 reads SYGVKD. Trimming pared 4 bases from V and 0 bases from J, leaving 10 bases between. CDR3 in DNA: TGTGCCATCAGTGGTAGGGGGAACTCCTACGAGCAGTACTTC. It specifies CAISGRGNSYEQYF.

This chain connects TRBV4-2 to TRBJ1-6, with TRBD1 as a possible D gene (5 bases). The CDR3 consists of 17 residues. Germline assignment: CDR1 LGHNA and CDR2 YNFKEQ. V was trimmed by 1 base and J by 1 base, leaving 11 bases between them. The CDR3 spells CASSQARGGSYNSPLHF. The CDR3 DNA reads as TGTGCCAGCAGCCAAGCTCGGGGGGGGTCCTATAATTCACCCCTCCACTTT.

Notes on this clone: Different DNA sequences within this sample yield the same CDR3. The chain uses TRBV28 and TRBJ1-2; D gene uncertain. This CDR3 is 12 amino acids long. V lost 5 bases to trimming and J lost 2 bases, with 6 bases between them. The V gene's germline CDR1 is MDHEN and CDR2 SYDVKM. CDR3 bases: TGTGCCAGCAGTAGAGGAAACTATGGCTACACCTTC. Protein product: CASSRGNYGYTF.

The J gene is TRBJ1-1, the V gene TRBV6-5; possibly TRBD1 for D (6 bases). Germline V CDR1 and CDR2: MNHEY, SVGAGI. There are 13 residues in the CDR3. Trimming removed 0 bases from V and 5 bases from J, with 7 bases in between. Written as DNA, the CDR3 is TGTGCCAGCAGTTACTCCGGACAGACTGAAGCTTTCTTT. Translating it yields CASSYSGQTEAFF.

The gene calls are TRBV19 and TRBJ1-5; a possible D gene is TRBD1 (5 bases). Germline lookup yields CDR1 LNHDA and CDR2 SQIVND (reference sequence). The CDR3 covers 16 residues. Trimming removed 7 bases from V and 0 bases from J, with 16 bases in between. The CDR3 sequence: CASNRDGQHSNQPQHF. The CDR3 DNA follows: TGTGCCAGTAATCGAGACGGACAACATAGCAATCAGCCCCAGCATTTT.

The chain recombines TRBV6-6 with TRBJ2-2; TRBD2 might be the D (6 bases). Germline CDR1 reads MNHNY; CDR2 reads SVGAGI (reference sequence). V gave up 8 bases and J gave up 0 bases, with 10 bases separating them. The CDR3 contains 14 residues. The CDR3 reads CASLRTTNTGELFF. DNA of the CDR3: TGTGCCAGCCTCCGGACTACGAACACCGGGGAGCTGTTTTTT.

The CDR3 DNA reads as TGTGCCAGCAGGAGGACAGGGGGCGGCGTCTATGGCTACACCTTC. Translation: CASRRTGGGVYGYTF. The V call is TRBV7-9, the J call TRBJ1-2; 11 nucleotides match TRBD1. Germline CDR1 SEHNR, CDR2 FQNEAQ (reference sequence). The ends lost 6 bases at V and 4 bases at J; junction bases unmatched: 7. The CDR3 covers 15 residues.